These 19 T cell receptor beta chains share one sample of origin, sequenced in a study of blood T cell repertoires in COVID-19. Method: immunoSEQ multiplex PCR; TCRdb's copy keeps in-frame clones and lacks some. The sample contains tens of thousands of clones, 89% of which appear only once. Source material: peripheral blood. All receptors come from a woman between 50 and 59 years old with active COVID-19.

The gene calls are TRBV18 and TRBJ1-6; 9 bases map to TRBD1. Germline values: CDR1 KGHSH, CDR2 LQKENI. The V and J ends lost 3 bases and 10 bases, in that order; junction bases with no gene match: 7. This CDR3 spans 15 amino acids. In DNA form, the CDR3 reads TGTGCCAGCTCACCGGGACAGGGAGAAGGATCACCCCTCCACTTT. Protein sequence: CASSPGQGEGSPLHF.

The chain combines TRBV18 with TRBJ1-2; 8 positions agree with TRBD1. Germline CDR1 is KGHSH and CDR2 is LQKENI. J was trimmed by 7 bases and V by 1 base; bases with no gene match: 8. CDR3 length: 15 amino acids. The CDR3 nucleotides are TGTGCCAGCTCACCACAGCAGGGGGCTCAGGGTGGCTACACCTTC. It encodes CASSPQQGAQGGYTF.

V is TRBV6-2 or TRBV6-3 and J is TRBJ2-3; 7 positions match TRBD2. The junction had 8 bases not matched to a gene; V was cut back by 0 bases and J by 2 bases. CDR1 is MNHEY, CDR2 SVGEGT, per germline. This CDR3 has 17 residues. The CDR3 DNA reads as TGTGCCAGCAGTTACTCGATTCTAGCGGATCCCACAGATACGCAGTATTTT. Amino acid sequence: CASSYSILADPTDTQYF.

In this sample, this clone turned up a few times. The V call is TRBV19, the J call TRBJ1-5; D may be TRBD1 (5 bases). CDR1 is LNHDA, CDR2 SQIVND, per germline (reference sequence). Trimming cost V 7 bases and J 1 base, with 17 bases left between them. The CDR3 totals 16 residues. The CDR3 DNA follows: TGTGCCAGTAACGTCAACAGGTTCGGGAGCAATCAGCCCCAGCATTTT. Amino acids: CASNVNRFGSNQPQHF.

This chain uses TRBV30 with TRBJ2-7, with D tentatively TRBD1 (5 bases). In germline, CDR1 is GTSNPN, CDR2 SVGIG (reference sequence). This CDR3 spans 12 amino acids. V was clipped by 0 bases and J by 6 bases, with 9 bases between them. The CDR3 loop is CAWSVQVSEQYF. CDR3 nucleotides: TGTGCCTGGAGTGTACAGGTGTCCGAGCAGTACTTC.

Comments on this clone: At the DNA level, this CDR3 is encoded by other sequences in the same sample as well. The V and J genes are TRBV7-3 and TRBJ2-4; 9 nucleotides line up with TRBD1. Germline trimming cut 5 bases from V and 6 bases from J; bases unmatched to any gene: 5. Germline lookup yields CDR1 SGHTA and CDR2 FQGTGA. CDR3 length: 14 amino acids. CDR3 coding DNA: TGTGCCAGCAGCCCCGGGACAGGGTCAAACATTCAGTACTTC. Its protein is CASSPGTGSNIQYF.

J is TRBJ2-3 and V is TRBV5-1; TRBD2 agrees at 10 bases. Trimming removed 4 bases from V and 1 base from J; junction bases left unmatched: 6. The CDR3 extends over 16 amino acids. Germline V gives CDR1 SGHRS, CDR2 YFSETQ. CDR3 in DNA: TGCGCCAGCAGCGCCGGACTAGCGGACCGCACAGATACGCAGTATTTT. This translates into CASSAGLADRTDTQYF.

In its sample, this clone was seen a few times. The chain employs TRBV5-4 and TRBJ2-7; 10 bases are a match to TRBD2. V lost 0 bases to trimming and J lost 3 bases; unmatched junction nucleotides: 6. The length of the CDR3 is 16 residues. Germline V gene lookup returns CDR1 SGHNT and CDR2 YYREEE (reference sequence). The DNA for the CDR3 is TGTGCCAGCAGCTTGGCTGGGCTAGCGGGAGTCTACGAGCAGTACTTC. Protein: CASSLAGLAGVYEQYF.

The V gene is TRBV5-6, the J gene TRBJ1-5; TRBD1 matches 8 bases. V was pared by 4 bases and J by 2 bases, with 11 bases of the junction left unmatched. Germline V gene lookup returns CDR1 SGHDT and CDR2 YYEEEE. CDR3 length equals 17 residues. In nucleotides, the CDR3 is TGTGCCAGCAGCCTGGGGGGGACAGGCGGGGGCAATCAGCCCCAGCATTTT. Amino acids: CASSLGGTGGGNQPQHF.

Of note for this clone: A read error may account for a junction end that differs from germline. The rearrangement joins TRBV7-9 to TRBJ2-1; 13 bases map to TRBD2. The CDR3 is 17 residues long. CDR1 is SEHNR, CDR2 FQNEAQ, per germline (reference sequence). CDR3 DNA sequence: TGTGCCAGCAGCCTAGCGACTAGCGGGAGGAGTAGGAATGAGCAGTTCTTC. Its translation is CASSLATSGRSRNEQFF.

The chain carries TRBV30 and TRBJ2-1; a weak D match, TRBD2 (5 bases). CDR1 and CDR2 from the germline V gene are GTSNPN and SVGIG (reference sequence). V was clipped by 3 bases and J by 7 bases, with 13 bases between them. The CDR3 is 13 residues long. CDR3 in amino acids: CAWSLSGLNEQFF. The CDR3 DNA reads TGTGCCTGGAGCCTAAGCGGACTTAATGAGCAGTTCTTC.

CDR3 coding DNA: TGCGCCAGCAGCCCGAAGGACAGGGGGACTGAAGCTTTCTTT. It translates to CASSPKDRGTEAFF. The chain employs TRBV5-1 and TRBJ1-1, with 10 bases fitting TRBD1. CDR3 length: 14 amino acids. The junction had 5 bases not matched to a gene; V was cut back by 4 bases and J by 5 bases. Germline assignment: CDR1 SGHRS and CDR2 YFSETQ.

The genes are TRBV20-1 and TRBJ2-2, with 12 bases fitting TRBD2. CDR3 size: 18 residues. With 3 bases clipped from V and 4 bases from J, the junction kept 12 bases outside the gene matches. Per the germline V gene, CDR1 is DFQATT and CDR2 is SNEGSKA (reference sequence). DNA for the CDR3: TGCAGTGCTAGTTGGGCTAGCGGGAGGGCCTCGGGCACCGGGGAGCTGTTTTTT. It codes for CSASWASGRASGTGELFF.

The CDR3 DNA is TGTGCCAGCAGTTTAGCCCCAGGGGGTCAGCCCCAGCATTTT. This sequence encodes CASSLAPGGQPQHF. The J gene is TRBJ1-5, the V gene TRBV28, with 7 bases lining up with TRBD1. CDR1 is MDHEN and CDR2 is SYDVKM in the germline V gene. The junction had 4 bases not matched to a gene; V was cut back by 2 bases and J by 6 bases. The CDR3 loop spans 14 amino acids.

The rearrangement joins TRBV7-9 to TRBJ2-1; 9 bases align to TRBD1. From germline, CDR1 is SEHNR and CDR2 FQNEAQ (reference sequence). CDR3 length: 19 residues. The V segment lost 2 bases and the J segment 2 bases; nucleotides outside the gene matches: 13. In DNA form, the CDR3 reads TGTGCCAGCAGCTTAAAAACCGGGACAGGGAGTCTGACCTACAATGAGCAGTTCTTC. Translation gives CASSLKTGTGSLTYNEQFF.

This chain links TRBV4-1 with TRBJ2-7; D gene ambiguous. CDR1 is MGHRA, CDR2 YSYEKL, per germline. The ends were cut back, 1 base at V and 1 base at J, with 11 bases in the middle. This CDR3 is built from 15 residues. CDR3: CASSQGTSLSYEQYF. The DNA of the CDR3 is TGCGCCAGCAGCCAAGGAACATCCCTTTCCTACGAGCAGTACTTC.

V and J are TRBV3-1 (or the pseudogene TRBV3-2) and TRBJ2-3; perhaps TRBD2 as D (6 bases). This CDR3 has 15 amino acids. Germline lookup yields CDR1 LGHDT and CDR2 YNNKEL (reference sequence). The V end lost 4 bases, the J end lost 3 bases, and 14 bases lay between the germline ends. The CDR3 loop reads CASSLGSSLTDTQYF. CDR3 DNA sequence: TGTGCCAGCAGCCTCGGGAGCTCTCTAACAGATACGCAGTATTTT.

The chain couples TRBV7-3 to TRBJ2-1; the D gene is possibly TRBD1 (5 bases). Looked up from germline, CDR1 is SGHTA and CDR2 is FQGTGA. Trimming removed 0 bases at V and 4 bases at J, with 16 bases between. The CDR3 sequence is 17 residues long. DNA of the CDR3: TGTGCCAGCAGCTTAACGGGGCAGGCCAGGGCGTACAATGAGCAGTTCTTC. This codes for CASSLTGQARAYNEQFF.

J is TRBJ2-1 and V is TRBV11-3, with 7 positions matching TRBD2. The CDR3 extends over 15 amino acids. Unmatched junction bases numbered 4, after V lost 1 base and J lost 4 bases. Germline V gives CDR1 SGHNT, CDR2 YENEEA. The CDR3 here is CASSLVAGEYNEQFF. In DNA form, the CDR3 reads TGTGCCAGCAGCTTAGTGGCGGGGGAATACAATGAGCAGTTCTTC.